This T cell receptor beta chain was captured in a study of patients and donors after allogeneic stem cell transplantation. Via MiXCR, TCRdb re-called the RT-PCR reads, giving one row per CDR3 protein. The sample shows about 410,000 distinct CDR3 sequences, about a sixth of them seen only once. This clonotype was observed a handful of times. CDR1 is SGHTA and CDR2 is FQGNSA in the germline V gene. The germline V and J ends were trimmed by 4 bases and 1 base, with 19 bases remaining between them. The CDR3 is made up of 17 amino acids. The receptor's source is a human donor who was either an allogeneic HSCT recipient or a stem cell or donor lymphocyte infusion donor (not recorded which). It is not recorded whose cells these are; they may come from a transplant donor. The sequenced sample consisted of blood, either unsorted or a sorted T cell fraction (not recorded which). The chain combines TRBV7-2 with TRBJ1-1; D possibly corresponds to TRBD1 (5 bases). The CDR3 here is CASSSHGPRTQNTEAFF. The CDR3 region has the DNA TGTGCCAGCAGCTCCCACGGACCCCGGACACAGAACACTGAAGCTTTCTTT.